The T cell receptor beta chain described here comes from a study of type 1 and type 2 diabetes patients. The overall study: Donors were type 1 diabetes, type 2 diabetes, or nondiabetic controls.

Diabetic patients met standard criteria for type 1 or type 2 diabetes. Each participant gave 9.5 to 10 milliliters of peripheral blood. Study outcomes and limitations: Groups were not age- or gender-matched, which may bias interpretation.

The CDR3 totals 14 residues. Trimming pared 5 bases from V and 0 bases from J, leaving 10 bases between. Germline lookup yields CDR1 MGHDK and CDR2 SYGVNS. The PCR template was genomic DNA. Amplification of the beta chain CDR3 used 30 forward and 13 reverse multiplex primers. A single record per CDR3 protein comes from TCRdb applying MiXCR to the multiplex PCR reads. The sample records 250,000 or so distinct CDR3 sequences, around 50% being singletons. The table lists this clonotype with many counts. Antigen unknown. This chain uses TRBV25-1 with TRBJ1-2, with D uncertain. The receptor comes from a young man with type 2 diabetes. Sequencing input: peripheral blood mononuclear cells (PBMCs). The CDR3 nucleotides are TGTGCCAGCAGTCCCCAGTTAGCTAACTATGGCTACACCTTC. Its translation: CASSPQLANYGYTF.